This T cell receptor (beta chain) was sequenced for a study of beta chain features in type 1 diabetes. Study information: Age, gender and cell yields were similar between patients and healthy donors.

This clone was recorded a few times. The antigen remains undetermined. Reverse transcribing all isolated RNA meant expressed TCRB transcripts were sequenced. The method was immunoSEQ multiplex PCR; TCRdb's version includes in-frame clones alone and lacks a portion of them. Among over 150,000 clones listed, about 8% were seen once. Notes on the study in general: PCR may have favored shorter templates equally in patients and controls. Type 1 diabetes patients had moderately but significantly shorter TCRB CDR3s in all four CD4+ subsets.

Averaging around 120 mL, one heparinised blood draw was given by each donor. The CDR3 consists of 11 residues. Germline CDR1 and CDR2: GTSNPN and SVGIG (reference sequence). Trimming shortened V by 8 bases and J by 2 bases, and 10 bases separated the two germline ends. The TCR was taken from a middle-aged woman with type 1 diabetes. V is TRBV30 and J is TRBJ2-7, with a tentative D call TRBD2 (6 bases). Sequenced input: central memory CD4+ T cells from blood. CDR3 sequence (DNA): TGTGCCCTCGGAGGGCCCTACGAGCAGTACTTC. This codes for CALGGPYEQYF.